A single sample gave rise to the 26 T cell receptor beta chains below, sequenced in a study of T cells in Graves' hyperthyroidism and ophthalmopathy. Authors of the study amplified TCR beta CDR3 regions from RNA transcripts. Using the HTBI primer set, a first-round RT-PCR was run on the TCR CDR3. TCRdb redid the calling of the multiplex PCR reads with MiXCR, one entry per CDR3 protein. Here the sample spans over 450,000 distinct CDR3 sequences, about 15% being singletons. Material: blood. The receptors shown here come from a woman between 18 and 29 years old with Graves' ophthalmopathy.

This clonotype has only a few counts. The chain employs TRBV20-1 and TRBJ1-5; 11 bases are a match to TRBD1. Trimming removed 5 bases from V and 7 bases from J; junction bases left unmatched: 7. The CDR3 loop spans 14 amino acids. CDR1 DFQATT and CDR2 SNEGSKA come from the germline V gene (reference sequence). CDR3 sequence (DNA): TGCAGTGCTTCCGGGACAGGGGGTCGGCAGCCCCAGCATTTT. It specifies CSASGTGGRQPQHF.

In its sample, this clonotype was seen many times. The chain employs TRBV12-3 or TRBV12-4 and TRBJ2-7; the match to TRBD2 covers 9 bases. Trimming cost V 4 bases and J 4 bases; bases outside gene matches: 11. This CDR3 has 16 amino acids. CDR3 region: CASSSPSSGGTYEQYF. As DNA, the CDR3 is TGTGCCAGCAGTTCCCCTTCCAGCGGGGGGACATACGAGCAGTACTTC.

This clonotype was counted ten times or more. This sequence joins TRBV20-1 and TRBJ1-1, with a possible D match to TRBD1 (5 bases). Between the trimmed V and J ends, which lost 5 bases and 0 bases, there was a span of 13 bases. The germline V gene has CDR1 DFQATT and CDR2 SNEGSKA (reference sequence). The length of the CDR3 is 14 residues. The CDR3 bases are TGCAGTGCTGGGGACGGTCGGATGAACACTGAAGCTTTCTTT. This codes for CSAGDGRMNTEAFF.

The J gene is TRBJ1-4, the V gene TRBV6-1, with D unresolved. The CDR3 covers 16 residues. Germline CDR1 reads MNHNS; CDR2 reads SASEGT. Trimming removed 2 bases at V and 0 bases at J, with 10 bases between. This CDR3 reads CASSELGRPTNEKLFF. The CDR3 region has the DNA TGTGCCAGCAGTGAACTGGGCAGACCAACTAATGAAAAACTGTTTTTT.

Only a few counts were recorded for this clonotype. The V gene is TRBV4-1, the J gene TRBJ2-1, with D perhaps matching TRBD2 (6 bases). Germline lookup yields CDR1 MGHRA and CDR2 YSYEKL. There are 15 residues in the CDR3. Deletions cut 2 bases from V and 1 base from J, with 9 bases between. The CDR3 here is CASSQSGQSYNEQFF. The DNA for the CDR3 is TGCGCCAGCAGCCAAAGCGGGCAATCCTACAATGAGCAGTTCTTC.

Only a few counts were recorded for this clonotype. The chain uses TRBV27 and TRBJ2-2; D may be TRBD2 (5 bases). Germline CDR1 reads MNHEY; CDR2 reads SMNVEV (reference sequence). The CDR3 loop spans 15 amino acids. Trimming removed 4 bases from V and 7 bases from J, with 16 bases in between. The CDR3, as DNA: TGTGCCAGCAGTTGGTTGTCGGGAAGAGGCGGGGAGCTGTTTTTT. Amino acid sequence: CASSWLSGRGGELFF.

This clonotype showed up many times. The rearrangement links TRBV6-1 to TRBJ2-7; no definite D call. V was pared by 0 bases and J by 3 bases, with 9 bases between. The V gene's germline CDR1 is MNHNS and CDR2 SASEGT. The CDR3 spans 14 residues. The CDR3 loop reads CASSEAGIGYEQYF. The CDR3 DNA sequence: TGTGCCAGCAGTGAAGCAGGGATCGGCTACGAGCAGTACTTC.

This clonotype was detected only a few times. The CDR3 loop is CAISDSPDLGQPQHF. The CDR3 nucleotides read TGTGCCATCAGTGACAGCCCGGACTTGGGTCAGCCCCAGCATTTT. The chain joins TRBV10-3 to TRBJ1-5; D not resolved. CDR3 length equals 15 residues. Germline V gene lookup returns CDR1 ENHRY and CDR2 SYGVKD. The ends were cut back, 3 bases at V and 6 bases at J, with 15 bases in the middle.

Points on this clonotype: This may be a read error, as it is one base from a much larger clone. This rearrangement joins TRBV28 to TRBJ1-1, with no clear D. Germline lookup yields CDR1 MDHEN and CDR2 SYDVKM. The CDR3 extends over 11 amino acids. As DNA, the CDR3 is TGTGTCAGCAGTGGGAACACTGAAGCTTTCTTT. Its translation is CVSSGNTEAFF.

In its sample, this clonotype was seen many times. The chain is built from TRBV6-1 and TRBJ2-7; D gene unclear. V lost 4 bases and J lost 0, with 19 bases in between. The germline V gene has CDR1 MNHNS and CDR2 SASEGT. The CDR3 runs 17 residues. CDR3 loop: CASSAYLRTASSYEQYF. The CDR3 DNA follows: TGTGCCAGCAGTGCTTACCTAAGGACGGCTAGCTCCTACGAGCAGTACTTC.

This clonotype appeared a few times. A junction boundary mismatches the germline segment, possibly from a read error. The V gene is TRBV27, the J gene TRBJ2-7; D uncertain. The CDR3 has 13 residues. The germline CDR1 and CDR2 sequences are MNHEY and SMNVEV (reference sequence). The CDR3 reads CASSYQYSHEQYF. The CDR3 coding sequence is TGTGCCAGCAGTTACCAGTACTCCCACGAGCAGTACTTC.

This clonotype was detected ten times or more. The rearrangement uses TRBV12-3 or TRBV12-4 and TRBJ2-7, with TRBD1 identical over 7 bases. The CDR3 sequence is 15 residues long. The J segment lost 2 bases and the V segment lost 6 bases, leaving 10 bases of the junction unmatched. The CDR3 spells CASRYDRVRAYEQYF. The DNA of the CDR3 is TGTGCCAGCAGGTACGACAGGGTAAGAGCCTACGAGCAGTACTTC.

This clonotype was seen repeatedly, ten times or more. This sequence joins TRBV2 and TRBJ2-2; tentatively, D is TRBD1 (5 bases). This CDR3 has 15 amino acids. Germline loops: CDR1 SNHLY, CDR2 FYNNEI. V lost 5 bases to trimming and J lost 4 bases, with 14 bases between them. As DNA, the CDR3 is TGTGCCAGCAGTACAGTCGACAGCTCCACCGGGGAGCTGTTTTTT. Amino acids: CASSTVDSSTGELFF.

For this clonotype: A single base separates this from a much larger clone, so it may be a read error. The chain joins TRBV7-9 to TRBJ2-2; 9 bases map to TRBD1. This CDR3 comprises 16 residues. The junction had 9 bases not matched to a gene; V was cut back by 4 bases and J by 6 bases. CDR1 and CDR2 from the germline V gene are SEHNR and FQNEAQ (reference sequence). The CDR3 here is CASSSTGGSRSGELFF. DNA of the CDR3: TGTGCCAGCAGCTCTACAGGGGGCTCGAGGTCCGGGGAGCTGTTTTTT.

This clonotype has a handful of counts. In nucleotides, the CDR3 is TGTGCCAGCAGCCTAACATGGACGGGGGCCTACAATGAGCAGTTCTTC. Translating gives CASSLTWTGAYNEQFF. V usage is TRBV5-6 and J usage is TRBJ2-1; D might be TRBD2 (6 bases). The CDR3 is made up of 16 amino acids. The germline V gene has CDR1 SGHDT and CDR2 YYEEEE. Trimming left V 4 bases short and J 2 bases short, with 16 bases between.

This clonotype was detected ten times or more. The chain recombines TRBV2 with TRBJ1-4, with a possible D match to TRBD1 (5 bases). In germline, CDR1 is SNHLY, CDR2 FYNNEI. Trimming left V 7 bases short and J 5 bases short, with 17 bases between. The CDR3 length is 15 residues. Here the CDR3 reads CASTPTGTLNEKLFF. CDR3 DNA sequence: TGTGCCAGCACCCCCACCGGGACCTTAAATGAAAAACTGTTTTTT.

Remarks on this clonotype: Being one base from a much bigger clone, this may be a read error. Given the absence of the conserved phenylalanine or tryptophan at the CDR3 end, a read error is likely. Here the CDR3 reads CASSFGQGAHYGYTL. The CDR3 nucleotides are TGTGCCAGCAGCTTCGGACAGGGGGCCCACTATGGCTACACCCTC. The chain recombines TRBV12-3 or TRBV12-4 with TRBJ1-2, with 11 bases that match TRBD1. The length of the CDR3 is 15 residues. The trim removed 6 bases at V and 3 bases at J, leaving 6 bases unmatched.

There are a few counts of this clonotype. The chain couples TRBV9 to TRBJ1-2; 8 positions agree with TRBD1. The germline CDR1 and CDR2 sequences are SGDLS and YYNGEE. V was pared by 3 bases and J by 8 bases, with 18 bases of the junction left unmatched. This CDR3 has 17 amino acids. The CDR3 coding sequence is TGTGCCAGCAGCGGAGAGGGGGGAACAGGGGGTTTTAGAGGCTACACCTTC. Protein product: CASSGEGGTGGFRGYTF.

V and J are TRBV27 and TRBJ1-1; a weak D match, TRBD1 (6 bases). CDR1 and CDR2 (germline): MNHEY, SMNVEV (reference sequence). Trimming cost V 9 bases and J 4 bases, with 15 bases left between them. The CDR3 sequence is 13 residues long. The CDR3 loop reads CARTQGTGTEAFF. The CDR3 DNA sequence: TGTGCCAGAACCCAGGGGACTGGCACTGAAGCTTTCTTT.

This clonotype was picked up many times. The J gene is TRBJ2-7, the V gene TRBV7-3; 13 nucleotides agree with TRBD2. The CDR3 consists of 15 residues. J was trimmed by 4 bases and V by 2 bases; bases with no gene match: 2. The germline CDR1 and CDR2 sequences are SGHTA and FQGTGA. CDR3 amino acids: CASSLGLAGEYEQYF. The CDR3 nucleotides read TGTGCCAGCAGCTTAGGACTAGCGGGAGAATACGAGCAGTACTTC.

This clonotype has only a few counts. The rearrangement links TRBV14 to TRBJ2-3; 14 bases match TRBD2. The CDR3 extends over 15 amino acids. V was clipped by 4 bases and J by 5 bases; unmatched bases: 2. CDR1 SGHDN and CDR2 FVKESK come from the germline V gene. The chain's CDR3 is CASSPGTSGRDTQYF. CDR3 DNA sequence: TGTGCCAGCAGCCCCGGGACTAGCGGGAGAGATACGCAGTATTTT.

For this clonotype: At one boundary the junction diverges from the germline segment, which might be a read error. The V call is TRBV28, the J call TRBJ2-2; tentatively, D is TRBD1 or TRBD2 (5 bases each). Germline CDR1 and CDR2: MDHEN and SYDVKM. The CDR3 runs to 13 residues. This chain's CDR3 is CASPDMNTGELFF. CDR3 bases: TGTGCCAGTCCGGACATGAACACCGGGGAGCTGTTTTTC.

This clonotype occurred many times. V and J are TRBV6-2 or TRBV6-3 and TRBJ1-1; D is unresolved. The germline V gene has CDR1 MNHEY and CDR2 SVGEGT. V lost 7 bases, J lost 3 bases, and 18 bases lay in between. The CDR3 length is 15 residues. This chain's CDR3 is CASTYGPLGDTEAFF. Written as DNA, the CDR3 is TGTGCCAGCACATACGGCCCCCTTGGGGACACTGAAGCTTTCTTT.

This clonotype was seen a few times. V gene TRBV5-1 combines with J gene TRBJ2-1, with 8 bases matching TRBD2. This CDR3 comprises 14 residues. Germline lookup yields CDR1 SGHRS and CDR2 YFSETQ. V lost 4 bases, J lost 9 bases, and 9 bases stayed unmatched. CDR3 sequence (DNA): TGCGCCAGCAGCGGAAGCGGGGGTAGGGGTGAGCAGTTCTTC. This encodes CASSGSGGRGEQFF.

This clonotype has a count of ten or more. J is TRBJ2-5 and V is TRBV5-5, with D perhaps matching TRBD2 (5 bases). V was trimmed by 2 bases and J by 5 bases, leaving 13 bases between them. Looked up from germline, CDR1 is SGHKS and CDR2 is YYEKEE (reference sequence). The length of the CDR3 is 14 residues. CDR3: CASSFSPGGETQYF. In DNA form, the CDR3 reads TGTGCCAGCAGCTTTAGCCCCGGAGGTGAGACCCAGTACTTC.

This clonotype was observed many times. The chain is built from TRBV28 and TRBJ2-3, with D maybe TRBD2 (5 bases). Germline lookup yields CDR1 MDHEN and CDR2 SYDVKM. The CDR3 sequence is 16 residues long. V lost 7 bases and J 2 bases, leaving 19 bases between the germline ends. The CDR3 loop is CASTVGSTRFTDTQYF. CDR3 sequence (DNA): TGTGCCAGCACGGTCGGCTCTACTAGATTCACAGATACGCAGTATTTT. The whole variable domain, filled in from reference TRBV28 and TRBJ2-3, reads DVKVTQSSRYLVKRTGEKVFLECVQDMDHENMFWYRQDPGLGLRLIYFSYDVKMKEKGDIPEGYSVSREKKERFSLILESASTNQTSMYLCASTVGSTRFTDTQYFGPGTRLTVL.